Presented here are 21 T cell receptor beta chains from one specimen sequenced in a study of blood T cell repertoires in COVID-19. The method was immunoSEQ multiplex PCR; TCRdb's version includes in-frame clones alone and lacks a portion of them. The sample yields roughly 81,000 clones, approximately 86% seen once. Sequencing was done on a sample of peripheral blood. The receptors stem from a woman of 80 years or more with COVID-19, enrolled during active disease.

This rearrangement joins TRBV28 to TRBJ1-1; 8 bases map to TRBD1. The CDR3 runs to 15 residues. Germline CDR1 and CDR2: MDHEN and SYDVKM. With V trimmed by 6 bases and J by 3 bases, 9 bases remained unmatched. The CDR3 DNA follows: TGTGCCAGCAGAGCCTCAGGGGGCAAGGACACTGAAGCTTTCTTT. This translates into CASRASGGKDTEAFF.

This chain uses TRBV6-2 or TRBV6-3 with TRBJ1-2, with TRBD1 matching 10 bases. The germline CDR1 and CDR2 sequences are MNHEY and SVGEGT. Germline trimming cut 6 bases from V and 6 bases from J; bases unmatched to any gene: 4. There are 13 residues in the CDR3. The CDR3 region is CASSRQGAHGYTF. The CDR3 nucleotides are TGTGCCAGCAGCCGACAGGGGGCTCATGGCTACACCTTC.

CDR3 residues: CASSQDREDRQYF. CDR3 nucleotide sequence: TGCGCCAGCAGCCAAGATCGGGAGGATCGGCAGTACTTC. This chain joins TRBV4-3 and TRBJ2-7; 7 positions agree with TRBD2. CDR1 is LGHNA and CDR2 is YSLEER in the germline V gene. This CDR3 has 13 amino acids. Trimming took 0 bases from V and 9 from J; bases not matched to a gene: 5.

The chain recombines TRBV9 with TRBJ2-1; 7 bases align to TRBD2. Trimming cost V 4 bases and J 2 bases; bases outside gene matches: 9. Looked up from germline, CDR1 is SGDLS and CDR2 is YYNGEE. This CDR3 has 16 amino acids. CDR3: CASSPRAAGPYNEQFF. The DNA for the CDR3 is TGTGCCAGCAGCCCCCGGGCAGCGGGGCCCTACAATGAGCAGTTCTTC. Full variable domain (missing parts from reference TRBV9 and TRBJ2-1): DSGVTQTPKHLITATGQRVTLRCSPRSGDLSVYWYQQSLDQGLQFLIQYYNGEERAKGNILERFSAQQFPDLHSELNLSSLELGDSALYFCASSPRAAGPYNEQFFGPGTRLTVL.

The chain's CDR3 is CASSTREGVVNEQFF. The CDR3 DNA is TGTGCCAGCTCTACCCGGGAGGGGGTAGTCAATGAGCAGTTCTTC. V is TRBV7-3 and J is TRBJ2-1; 8 bases agree with TRBD2. Germline V gene data show CDR1 as SGHTA and CDR2 as FQGTGA. There are 15 residues in the CDR3. The V and J ends lost 8 bases and 6 bases, in that order; junction bases with no gene match: 12.

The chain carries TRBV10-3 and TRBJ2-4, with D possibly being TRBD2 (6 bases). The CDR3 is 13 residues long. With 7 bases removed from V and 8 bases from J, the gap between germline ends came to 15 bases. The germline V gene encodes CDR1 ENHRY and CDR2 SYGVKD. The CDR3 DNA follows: TGTGCCATCAAGGGAGGCCCTGGGGACATTCAGTACTTC. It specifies CAIKGGPGDIQYF.

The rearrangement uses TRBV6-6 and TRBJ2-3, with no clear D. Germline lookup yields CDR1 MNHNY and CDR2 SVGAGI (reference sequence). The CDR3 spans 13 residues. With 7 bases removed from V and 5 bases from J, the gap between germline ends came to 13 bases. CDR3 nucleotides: TGTGCCAGCACCCCTCCAGGAAGAGATACGCAGTATTTT. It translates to CASTPPGRDTQYF.

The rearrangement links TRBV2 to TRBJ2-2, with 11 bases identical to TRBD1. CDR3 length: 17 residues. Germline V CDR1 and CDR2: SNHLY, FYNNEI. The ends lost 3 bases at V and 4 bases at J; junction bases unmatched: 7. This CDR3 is CASSDMGQGVSTGELFF. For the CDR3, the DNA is TGTGCCAGCAGTGATATGGGACAGGGGGTGAGCACCGGGGAGCTGTTTTTT.

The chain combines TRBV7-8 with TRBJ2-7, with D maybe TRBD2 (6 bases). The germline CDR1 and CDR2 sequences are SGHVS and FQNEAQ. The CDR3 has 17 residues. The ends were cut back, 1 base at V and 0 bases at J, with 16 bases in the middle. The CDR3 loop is CASSLVVLAEFSYEQYF. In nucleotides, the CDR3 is TGTGCCAGCAGCTTAGTCGTTTTAGCGGAGTTCTCCTACGAGCAGTACTTC.

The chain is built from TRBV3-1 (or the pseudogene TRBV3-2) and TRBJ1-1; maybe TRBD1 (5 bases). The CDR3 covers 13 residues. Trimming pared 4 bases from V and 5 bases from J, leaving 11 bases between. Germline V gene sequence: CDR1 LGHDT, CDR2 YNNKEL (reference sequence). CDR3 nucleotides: TGTGCCAGCAGCCTTGGGGGAGGGACTGAAGCTTTCTTT. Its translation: CASSLGGGTEAFF.

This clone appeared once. Here the CDR3 DNA reads TGTGCCAGCAGCGGACAGGGCACAGATACGCAGTATTTT. Amino acid sequence: CASSGQGTDTQYF. The chain carries TRBV2 and TRBJ2-3; TRBD1 matches 7 bases. J was trimmed by 1 base and V by 6 bases; bases with no gene match: 1. The CDR3 covers 13 residues. Germline CDR1 and CDR2: SNHLY and FYNNEI.

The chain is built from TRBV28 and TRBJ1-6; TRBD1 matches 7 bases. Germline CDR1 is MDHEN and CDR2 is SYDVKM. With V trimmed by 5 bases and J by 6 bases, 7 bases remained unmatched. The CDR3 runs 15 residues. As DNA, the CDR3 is TGTGCCAGCAGTCCTGAGACAGGGTTTAATTCACCCCTCCACTTT. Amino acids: CASSPETGFNSPLHF.

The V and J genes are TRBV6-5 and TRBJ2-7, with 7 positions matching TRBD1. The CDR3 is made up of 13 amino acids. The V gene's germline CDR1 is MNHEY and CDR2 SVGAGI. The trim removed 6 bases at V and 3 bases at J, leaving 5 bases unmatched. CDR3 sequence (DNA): TGTGCCAGCAGGTCGACAGGGAGCTACGAGCAGTACTTC. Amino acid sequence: CASRSTGSYEQYF.

CDR3 in DNA: TGTGCCAGCAGCGTAGAACGCAGGGGGTTCTATGGCTACACCTTC. It is translated as CASSVERRGFYGYTF. The V call is TRBV9, the J call TRBJ1-2; 7 nucleotides line up with TRBD1. The length of the CDR3 is 15 residues. V trimming: 0 bases; J trimming: 4 bases; junction bases outside the gene matches: 6. Germline V gene lookup returns CDR1 SGDLS and CDR2 YYNGEE.

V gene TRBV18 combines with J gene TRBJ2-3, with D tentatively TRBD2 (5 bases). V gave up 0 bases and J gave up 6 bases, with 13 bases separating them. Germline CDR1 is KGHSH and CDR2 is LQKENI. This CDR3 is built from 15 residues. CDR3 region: CASSPPAPRRDTQYF. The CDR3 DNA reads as TGTGCCAGCTCACCACCAGCGCCTAGGAGGGATACGCAGTATTTT.

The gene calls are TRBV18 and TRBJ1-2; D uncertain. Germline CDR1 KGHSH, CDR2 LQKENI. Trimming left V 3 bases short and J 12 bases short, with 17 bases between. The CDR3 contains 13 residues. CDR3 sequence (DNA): TGTGCCAGCTCACCGAGAGAAGAACGGTCCCACACCTTC. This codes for CASSPREERSHTF.

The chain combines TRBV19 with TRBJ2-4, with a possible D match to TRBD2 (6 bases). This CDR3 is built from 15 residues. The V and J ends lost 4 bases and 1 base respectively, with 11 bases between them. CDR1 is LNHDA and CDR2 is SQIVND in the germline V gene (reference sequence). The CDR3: CASSTPAGAKNIQYF. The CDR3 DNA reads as TGTGCCAGTAGTACACCGGCGGGGGCCAAAAACATTCAGTACTTC.

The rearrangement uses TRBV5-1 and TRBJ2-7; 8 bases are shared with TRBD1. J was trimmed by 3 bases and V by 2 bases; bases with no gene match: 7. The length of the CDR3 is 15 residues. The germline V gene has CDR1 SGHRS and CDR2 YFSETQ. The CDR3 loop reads CASSLSSDRVYEQYF. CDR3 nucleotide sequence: TGCGCCAGCAGCTTATCTTCGGACAGGGTCTACGAGCAGTACTTC.

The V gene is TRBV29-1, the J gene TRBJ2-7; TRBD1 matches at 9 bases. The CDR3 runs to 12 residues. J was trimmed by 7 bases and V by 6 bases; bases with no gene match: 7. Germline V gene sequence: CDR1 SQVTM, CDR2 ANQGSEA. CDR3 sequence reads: CSVGLQGAEQYF. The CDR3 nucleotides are TGCAGCGTCGGCTTACAGGGGGCTGAGCAGTACTTC.

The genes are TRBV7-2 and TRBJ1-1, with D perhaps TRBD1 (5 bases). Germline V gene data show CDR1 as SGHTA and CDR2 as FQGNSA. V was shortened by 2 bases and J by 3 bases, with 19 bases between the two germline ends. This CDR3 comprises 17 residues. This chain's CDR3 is CASSLQGTAGLYTEAFF. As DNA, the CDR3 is TGTGCCAGCAGCTTACAGGGTACGGCAGGGCTCTACACTGAAGCTTTCTTT.

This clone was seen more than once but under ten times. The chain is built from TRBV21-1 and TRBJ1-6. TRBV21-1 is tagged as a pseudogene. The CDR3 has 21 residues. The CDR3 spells CASTWGGRELLVSSYNSPLHF. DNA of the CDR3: TGTGCCAGCACCTGGGGGGGCAGGGAGTTACTAGTGAGCTCCTATAATTCACCCCTCCACTTT.